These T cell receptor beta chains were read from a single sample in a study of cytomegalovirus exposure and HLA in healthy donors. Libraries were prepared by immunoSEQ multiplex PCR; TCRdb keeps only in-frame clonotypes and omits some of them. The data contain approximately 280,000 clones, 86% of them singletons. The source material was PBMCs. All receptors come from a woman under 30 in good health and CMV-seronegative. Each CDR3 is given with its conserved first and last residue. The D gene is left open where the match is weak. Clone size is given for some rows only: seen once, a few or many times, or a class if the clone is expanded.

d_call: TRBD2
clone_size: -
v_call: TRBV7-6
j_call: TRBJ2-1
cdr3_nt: TGTGCCAGCAGCTTGCTAGCGGGATACAATGAGCAGTTCTTC
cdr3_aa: CASSLLAGYNEQFF

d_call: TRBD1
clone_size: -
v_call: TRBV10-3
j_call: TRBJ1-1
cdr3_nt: TGTGCCATCAGCGGGACAGAGGAAGCTTTCTTT
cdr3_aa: CAISGTEEAFF

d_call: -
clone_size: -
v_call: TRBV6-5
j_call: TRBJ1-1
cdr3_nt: TGTGCCAGCAGTTACGGAGGTGACACTGAAGCTTTCTTT
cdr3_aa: CASSYGGDTEAFF

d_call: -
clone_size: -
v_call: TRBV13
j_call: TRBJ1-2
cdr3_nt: TGTGCCAGCAGCTTAGAGAGTCATGGCTACACCTTC
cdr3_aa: CASSLESHGYTF

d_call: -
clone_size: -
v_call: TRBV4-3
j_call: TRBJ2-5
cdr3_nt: TGCGCCAGCAGCCAAGATCCCAGAGAGACCCAGTACTTC
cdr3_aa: CASSQDPRETQYF

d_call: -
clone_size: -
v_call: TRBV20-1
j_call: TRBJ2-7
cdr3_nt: TGCAGTGCTAGGGCCGGGGGAGAGCAGTACTTC
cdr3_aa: CSARAGGEQYF

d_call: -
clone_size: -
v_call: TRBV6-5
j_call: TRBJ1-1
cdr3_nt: TGTGCCAGCAGTCACGGAGCGGAAGCTTTCTTT
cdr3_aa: CASSHGAEAFF

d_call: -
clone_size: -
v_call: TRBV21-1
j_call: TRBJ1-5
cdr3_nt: TGTGCCAGCTACCTTGACAGGGGGCCCCAGCCCCAGCATTTT
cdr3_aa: CASYLDRGPQPQHF

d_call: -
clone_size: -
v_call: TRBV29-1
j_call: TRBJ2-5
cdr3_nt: TGCAGCGGATCCCCTAGCGCAGAGACCCAGTACTTC
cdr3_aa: CSGSPSAETQYF

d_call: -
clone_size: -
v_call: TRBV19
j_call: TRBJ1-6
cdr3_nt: TGTGCCAGTAGAAATGAGGAGACCTATAATTCACCCCTCCACTTT
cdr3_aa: CASRNEETYNSPLHF

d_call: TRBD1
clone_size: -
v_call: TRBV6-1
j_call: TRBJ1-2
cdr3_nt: TGTGCCAGCAGTGAAACAGAGACCGGGACAGGAGGTTATGGCTACACCTTC
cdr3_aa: CASSETETGTGGYGYTF

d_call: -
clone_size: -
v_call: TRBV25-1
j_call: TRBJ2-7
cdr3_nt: TGTGCCAGCAGTGAATCTCGTGGGAGGCTGACCTACGAGCAGTACTTC
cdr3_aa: CASSESRGRLTYEQYF

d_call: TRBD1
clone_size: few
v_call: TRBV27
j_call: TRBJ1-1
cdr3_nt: TGTGCCAGCAGTTCGCCTGGACAGGGAGGGACTGAAGCTTTCTTT
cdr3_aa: CASSSPGQGGTEAFF

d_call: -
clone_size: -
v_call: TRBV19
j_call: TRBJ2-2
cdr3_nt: TGTGCCAGCGGCGGGACAGCGAACACCGGGGAGCTGTTTTTT
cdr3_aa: CASGGTANTGELFF

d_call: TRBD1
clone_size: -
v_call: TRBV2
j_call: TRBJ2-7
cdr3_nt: TGTGCCAGCAGCGAGATCGGACAGGGGTACGACGAGCAGTACTTC
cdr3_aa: CASSEIGQGYDEQYF

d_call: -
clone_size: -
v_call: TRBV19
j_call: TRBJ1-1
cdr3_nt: TGTGCCAGTAGTAACCACAGGAACACTGAAGCTTTCTTT
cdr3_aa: CASSNHRNTEAFF

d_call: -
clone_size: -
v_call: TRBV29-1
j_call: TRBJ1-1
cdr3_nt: TGCAGCGTTGTCCCGAGGTCAGGGGACACTGAAGCTTTCTTT
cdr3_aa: CSVVPRSGDTEAFF

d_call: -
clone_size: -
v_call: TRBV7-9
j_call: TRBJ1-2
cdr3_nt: TGTGCCAGCAGCTTAACACATAGCCCAGTTAACTATGGCTACACCTTC
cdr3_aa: CASSLTHSPVNYGYTF

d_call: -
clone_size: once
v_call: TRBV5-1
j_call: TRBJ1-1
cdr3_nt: TGCGCCAGCAGTCAGAAGAACACTGAAGCTTTCTTT
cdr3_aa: CASSQKNTEAFF

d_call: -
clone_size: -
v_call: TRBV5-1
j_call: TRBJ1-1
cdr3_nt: TGCGCCAGCAGCTTGGACATCCGGAACACTGAAGCTTTCTTT
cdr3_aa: CASSLDIRNTEAFF

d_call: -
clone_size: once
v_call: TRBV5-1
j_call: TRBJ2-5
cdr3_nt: TGCGCCAGCAGCTTGGCTAGGGGGTTGGGCGAGACCCAGTACTTC
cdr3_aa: CASSLARGLGETQYF

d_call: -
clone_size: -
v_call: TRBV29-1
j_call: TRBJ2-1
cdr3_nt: TGCAGCCCCTACAGGGAATCGAATGAGCAGTTCTTC
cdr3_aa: CSPYRESNEQFF

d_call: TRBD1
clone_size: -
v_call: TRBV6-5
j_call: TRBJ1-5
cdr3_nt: TGTGCCAGCAGTTGGGACAGGGGAAATCAGCCCCAGCATTTT
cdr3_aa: CASSWDRGNQPQHF

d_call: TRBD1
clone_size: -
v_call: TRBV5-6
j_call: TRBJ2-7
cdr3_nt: TGTGCCAGCAGCTTGATCGACAGGGATCACTACGAGCAGTACTTC
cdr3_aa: CASSLIDRDHYEQYF

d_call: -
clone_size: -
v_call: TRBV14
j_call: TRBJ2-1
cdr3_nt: TGTGCCAGCAGCCCCGGACTTGAGCAGTTCTTC
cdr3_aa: CASSPGLEQFF

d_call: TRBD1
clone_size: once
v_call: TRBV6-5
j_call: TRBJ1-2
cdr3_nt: TGTGCCAGCAGACAGGGGACTTCTTTCTATGGCTACACCTTC
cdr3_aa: CASRQGTSFYGYTF

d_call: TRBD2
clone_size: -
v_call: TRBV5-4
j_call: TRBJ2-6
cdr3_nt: TGTGCCAGCAGCCCCGCGGGGGGGTACGGGGCCAACGTCCTGACTTTC
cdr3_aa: CASSPAGGYGANVLTF

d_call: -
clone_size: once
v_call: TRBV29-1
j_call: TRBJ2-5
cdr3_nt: TGCAGCGCCCTAACGTCCGGATTGGTTTTTATAATCAACTACGAGACCCAGTACTTC
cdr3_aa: CSALTSGLVFIINYETQYF

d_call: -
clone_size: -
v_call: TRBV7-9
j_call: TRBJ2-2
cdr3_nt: TGTGCCAGCAGCTTATCGAACCGAAGGGGCCGGGCCGGGGAGCTGTTTTTT
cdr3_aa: CASSLSNRRGRAGELFF

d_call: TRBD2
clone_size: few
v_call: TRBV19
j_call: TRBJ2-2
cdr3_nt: TGTGCCACAGCCGGGACTAGCGAACGGGAGCTGTTTTTT
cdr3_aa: CATAGTSERELFF

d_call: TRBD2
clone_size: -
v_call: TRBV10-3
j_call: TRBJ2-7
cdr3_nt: TGTGCCATCAAACCTAGCGGGGCCTACGAGCAGTACTTC
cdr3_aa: CAIKPSGAYEQYF

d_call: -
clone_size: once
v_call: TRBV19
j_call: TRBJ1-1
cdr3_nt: TGTGCCAGTAGTTTGAGGAACCCCACTGAAGCTTTCTTT
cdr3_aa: CASSLRNPTEAFF

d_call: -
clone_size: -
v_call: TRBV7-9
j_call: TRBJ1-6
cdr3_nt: TGTGCCAGCAGGGCGATGACACCAAACTATAATTCACCCCTCCACTTT
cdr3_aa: CASRAMTPNYNSPLHF

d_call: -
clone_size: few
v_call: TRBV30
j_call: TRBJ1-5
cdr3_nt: TGTGCCTGGAGTGTTTCGCTCTCGCGTTCGGTCCAGCATTTT
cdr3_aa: CAWSVSLSRSVQHF

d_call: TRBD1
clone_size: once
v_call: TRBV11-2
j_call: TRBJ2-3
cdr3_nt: TGTGCCAGCAGCTCACAGGGGCTCGGGTCAGATACGCAGTATTTT
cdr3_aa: CASSSQGLGSDTQYF

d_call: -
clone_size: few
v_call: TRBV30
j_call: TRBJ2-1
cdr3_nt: TGTGCCTGGAGTGTATGGTCGGGAGAGCAGTTCTTC
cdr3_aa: CAWSVWSGEQFF

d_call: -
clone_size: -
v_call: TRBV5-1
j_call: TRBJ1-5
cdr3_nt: TGCGCCAGCAGCTTGATAGAGGGCGAACAGCCCCAGCATTTT
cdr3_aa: CASSLIEGEQPQHF

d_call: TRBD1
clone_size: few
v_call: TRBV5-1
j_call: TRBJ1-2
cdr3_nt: TGCGCCAGCAGCTCCGACAGGGTTGGCTACACCTTC
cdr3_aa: CASSSDRVGYTF

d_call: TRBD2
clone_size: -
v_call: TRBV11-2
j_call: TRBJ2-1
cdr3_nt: TGTGCCAGCAGCTTAGCCCCTAGCGGATACAATGAGCAGTTCTTC
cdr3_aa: CASSLAPSGYNEQFF

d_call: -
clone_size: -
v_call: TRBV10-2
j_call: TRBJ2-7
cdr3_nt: TGCGCCAGCAGTGGGCTAGGACAGACGTCCTACGAGCAGTACTTC
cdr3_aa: CASSGLGQTSYEQYF

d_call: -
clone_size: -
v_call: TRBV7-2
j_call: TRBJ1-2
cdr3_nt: TGTGCCAGCAGCACAAGCGGGAGCCCCTATGGCTACACCTTC
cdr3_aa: CASSTSGSPYGYTF

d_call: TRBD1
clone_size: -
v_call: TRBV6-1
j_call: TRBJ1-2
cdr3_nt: TGTGCCAGCAGTCCGGGACAGCTCTATGGCTACACCTTC
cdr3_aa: CASSPGQLYGYTF

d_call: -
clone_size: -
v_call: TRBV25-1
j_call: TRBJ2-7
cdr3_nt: TGTGCCAGCAGTGTACGTTGGTGGGGGCGGTACGAGCAGTACTTC
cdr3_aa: CASSVRWWGRYEQYF

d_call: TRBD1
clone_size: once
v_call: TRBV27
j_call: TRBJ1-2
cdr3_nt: TGTGCCACCGAGATGGACAGGGGTAAAAACTATGGCTACACCTTC
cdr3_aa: CATEMDRGKNYGYTF

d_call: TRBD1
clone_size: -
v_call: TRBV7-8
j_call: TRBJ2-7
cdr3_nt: TGTGCCAGCAGCCGCGGGACAGGGAGCTCCTACGAGCAGTACTTC
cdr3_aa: CASSRGTGSSYEQYF

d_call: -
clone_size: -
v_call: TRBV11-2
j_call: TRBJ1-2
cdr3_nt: TGTGCCAGCAGCGGCACAGGGTTCGGCTACACCTTC
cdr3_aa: CASSGTGFGYTF